A single sample gave rise to the 19 T cell receptor beta chains below, sequenced in a study of blood T cell repertoires in COVID-19. Profiling relied on immunoSEQ multiplex PCR, and the TCRdb table lists in-frame clones only, not all of them. The profile shows fewer than 250,000 clones, around 90% of them singletons. Source material: peripheral blood. These receptor sequences come from a man aged 25-40 years with COVID-19, enrolled during active disease.

DNA for the CDR3: TGCAGCGTTGAAGAGACAGGGCGCACTGAAGCTTTCTTT. Amino acid sequence: CSVEETGRTEAFF. This sequence joins TRBV29-1 and TRBJ1-1, with 7 nucleotides matching TRBD1. Germline CDR1 and CDR2: SQVTM and ANQGSEA. Germline trimming cut 0 bases from V and 4 bases from J; bases unmatched to any gene: 2. There are 13 residues in the CDR3. The entire variable domain, with the rest obtained from reference TRBV29-1 and TRBJ1-1, is as follows: SAVISQKPSRDICQRGTSLTIQCQVDSQVTMMFWYRQQPGQSLTLIATANQGSEATYESGFVIDKFPISRPNLTFSTLTVSNMSPEDSSIYLCSVEETGRTEAFFGQGTRLTVV.

The chain recombines TRBV6-5 with TRBJ1-5; no clear D. V was trimmed by 0 bases and J by 0 bases, leaving 9 bases between them. Germline CDR1 reads MNHEY; CDR2 reads SVGAGI. The CDR3 has 16 residues. CDR3 DNA sequence: TGTGCCAGCAGTTACTCGAGGGCAGCTAGCAATCAGCCCCAGCATTTT. Protein product: CASSYSRAASNQPQHF.

The chain uses TRBV19 and TRBJ2-5; perhaps TRBD1 as D (7 bases). V lost 6 bases and J 0 bases, leaving 17 bases between the germline ends. This CDR3 has 16 residues. Germline CDR1 is LNHDA and CDR2 is SQIVND (reference sequence). CDR3 DNA: TGTGCCAGTAGGGCCCAGGGGGGCAGGGACCAAGAGACCCAGTACTTC. Translation gives CASRAQGGRDQETQYF.

The CDR3 is CASNRGQGQPQHF. In DNA form, the CDR3 reads TGTGCCAGCAATAGGGGGCAGGGTCAGCCCCAGCATTTT. This chain joins TRBV2 and TRBJ1-5, with TRBD1 identical over 7 bases. Germline V gene sequence: CDR1 SNHLY, CDR2 FYNNEI. This CDR3 is 13 amino acids long. Germline trimming cut 7 bases from V and 6 bases from J; bases unmatched to any gene: 6.

V gene TRBV12-3 or TRBV12-4 combines with J gene TRBJ1-4; unclear D gene. V dropped 5 bases and J dropped 3 bases, with 4 bases sitting between them. This CDR3 is 12 amino acids long. CDR3 region: CASSTANEKLFF. DNA of the CDR3: TGTGCCAGCAGTACAGCTAATGAAAAACTGTTTTTT.

The chain recombines TRBV7-6 with TRBJ1-6; no definite D call. The CDR3 loop spans 16 amino acids. The V end lost 1 base, the J end lost 5 bases, and 12 bases lay between the germline ends. Per the germline V gene, CDR1 is SGHVS and CDR2 is FNYEAQ. Written as DNA, the CDR3 is TGTGCCAGCAGCTTAGGAGTCGGAGGCAATAATTCACCCCTCCACTTT. Protein product: CASSLGVGGNNSPLHF.

The chain links TRBV7-9 to TRBJ1-5; D gene ambiguous. CDR1 is SEHNR, CDR2 FQNEAQ, per germline (reference sequence). Trimming stripped 5 bases from V and 7 bases from J, with 18 bases between. This CDR3 is 15 amino acids long. CDR3 nucleotide sequence: TGTGCCAGCAGCGACGACATAAAAGCGGGGCAGCCCCAGCATTTT. This encodes CASSDDIKAGQPQHF.

V gene TRBV6-5 combines with J gene TRBJ2-7; the match to TRBD1 covers 8 bases. Germline V CDR1 and CDR2: MNHEY, SVGAGI. V lost 7 bases to trimming and J lost 1 base; unmatched junction nucleotides: 3. The CDR3 consists of 13 residues. The CDR3 loop reads CASTRTGSYEQYF. CDR3 DNA: TGTGCCAGCACCCGGACAGGGTCCTACGAGCAGTACTTC.

The genes are TRBV7-2 and TRBJ1-2; TRBD1 might be the D (5 bases). The CDR3 is 13 amino acids. Germline assignment: CDR1 SGHTA and CDR2 FQGNSA. V dropped 5 bases and J dropped 8 bases, with 15 bases sitting between them. The CDR3 loop reads CASSNFRVRGYTF. The CDR3 bases are TGTGCCAGCAGCAACTTCAGGGTTCGCGGCTACACCTTC.

This clone has a handful of counts. V gene TRBV7-6 combines with J gene TRBJ1-3, with 11 nucleotides matching TRBD1. The V gene end was trimmed by 5 bases and the J gene end by 2 bases; junction bases not matched to a gene: 5. The length of the CDR3 is 16 residues. Germline V lookup: CDR1 SGHVS, CDR2 FNYEAQ. The CDR3 region has the DNA TGTGCCAGCAGCGCACGGACAGGGGGCACTGGAAACACCATATATTTT. As protein: CASSARTGGTGNTIYF.

This sequence joins TRBV7-3 and TRBJ1-2, with 7 bases identical to TRBD1. The germline CDR1 and CDR2 sequences are SGHTA and FQGTGA. The CDR3 length is 13 residues. V gave up 4 bases and J gave up 2 bases; unmatched junction bases: 1. The CDR3 coding sequence is TGTGCCAGCAGCTCGGGACAGAACTATGGCTACACCTTC. The encoded protein is CASSSGQNYGYTF.

The chain is built from TRBV6-1 and TRBJ2-1, with 8 bases identical to TRBD2. Germline trimming cut 6 bases from V and 3 bases from J; bases unmatched to any gene: 4. The CDR3 consists of 14 residues. Looked up from germline, CDR1 is MNHNS and CDR2 is SASEGT. The DNA for the CDR3 is TGTGCCAGCAGAGAAAGCGGGAGCTACAATGAGCAGTTCTTC. This translates into CASRESGSYNEQFF.

This chain connects TRBV29-1 to TRBJ1-3; a possible D gene is TRBD1 (5 bases). Germline V gene lookup returns CDR1 SQVTM and CDR2 ANQGSEA. The germline V and J ends were trimmed by 8 bases and 4 bases, with 36 bases remaining between them. This CDR3 region has 20 residues. The DNA of the CDR3 is TGCAGCTTGTGCCAATTCCCCCTTTTACAGCGTTCCGGACAAGGAAACACCATATATTTT. This gives the protein CSLCQFPLLQRSGQGNTIYF.

The rearrangement joins TRBV5-1 to TRBJ2-7; 8 nucleotides match TRBD1. Trimming removed 4 bases from V and 3 bases from J; junction bases left unmatched: 6. This CDR3 has 14 amino acids. Germline CDR1 is SGHRS and CDR2 is YFSETQ. CDR3: CASSILTGDYEQYF. In DNA, the CDR3 is TGCGCCAGCAGCATCTTGACAGGGGACTACGAGCAGTACTTC. Using reference TRBV5-1 and TRBJ2-7 for the parts outside the CDR3, the full variable domain is KAGVTQTPRYLIKTRGQQVTLSCSPISGHRSVSWYQQTPGQGLQFLFEYFSETQRNKGNFPGRFSGRQFSNSRSEMNVSTLELGDSALYLCASSILTGDYEQYFGPGTRLTVT.

The chain joins TRBV5-5 to TRBJ1-2, with no clear D. Germline V gives CDR1 SGHKS, CDR2 YYEKEE (reference sequence). The germline V and J ends were trimmed by 7 bases and 1 base, with 17 bases remaining between them. The CDR3 is made up of 15 amino acids. Here the CDR3 reads CASASSGSDNYGYTF. CDR3 nucleotide sequence: TGTGCCAGCGCGTCATCGGGGAGTGATAACTATGGCTACACCTTC.

The rearrangement links TRBV5-1 to TRBJ1-6; D uncertain. The CDR3 has 13 residues. The germline V and J ends were trimmed by 2 bases and 10 bases, with 10 bases remaining between them. Germline CDR1 SGHRS, CDR2 YFSETQ. CDR3 in amino acids: CASSLNQHSPLHF. DNA for the CDR3: TGCGCCAGCAGCTTAAACCAACACTCACCCCTCCACTTT.

The rearrangement joins TRBV29-1 to TRBJ1-6; 7 nucleotides agree with TRBD1. The CDR3 runs to 13 residues. Germline V gene data show CDR1 as SQVTM and CDR2 as ANQGSEA. J lost 7 bases, V lost 4 bases, and 4 bases had no gene match. Written as DNA, the CDR3 is TGCAGCGTTGCTGAGGGGGCCAATTCACCCCTCCACTTT. This codes for CSVAEGANSPLHF.

This chain's CDR3 is CASSQEGLGSGYTF. CDR3 sequence (DNA): TGTGCCAGCAGCCAAGAAGGCTTGGGCAGTGGCTACACCTTC. The genes are TRBV3-1 (or the pseudogene TRBV3-2) and TRBJ1-2, with unresolved D. V was shortened by 0 bases and J by 7 bases, with 12 bases between the two germline ends. Germline V gene lookup returns CDR1 LGHDT and CDR2 YNNKEL (reference sequence). This CDR3 region has 14 residues.

In regard to this clone: The same CDR3 arises from other DNA sequences in this sample as well. The rearrangement links TRBV5-4 to TRBJ2-7; no reliable D call. Trimming left V 2 bases short and J 0 bases short, with 6 bases between. CDR1 and CDR2 from the germline V gene are SGHNT and YYREEE (reference sequence). The CDR3 has 13 amino acids. DNA of the CDR3: TGTGCCAGCAGCTTTGGCAGCTCCTACGAGCAGTACTTC. It specifies CASSFGSSYEQYF.